Listed below are T cell receptor beta chains from one sample, sequenced in a study of T cell repertoires in cytomegalovirus infection. TCRdb reprocessed the reads with MiXCR, giving one entry per CDR3 protein. The sample has about 68,000 distinct CDR3 sequences, 22% seen once. These receptors' targets are unknown. Sample: PBMCs, sequenced either directly or after in vitro stimulation (not recorded which). Source of these receptors: a human donor in good health (CMV status not recorded). Some clones in this sample may be carry-over from other donors' samples. CDR3s include the opening cysteine and the closing phenylalanine or tryptophan. A D gene is named only where the DNA matches it firmly. Clone size is not always given. Where it is, it says once, few, many or a class for expanded clones.

d_gene,abundance,j_gene,v_gene,CDR3nt,CDR3aa
TRBD1,many,TRBJ2-2,TRBV7-2,TGTGCCAGCAGCTTCCGGGACAGGGTCACCGGGGAGCTGTTTTTT,CASSFRDRVTGELFF
-,-,TRBJ2-2,TRBV15,TGTGCCACCAGCAGAGATCGGGCGGGCGGGGAGCTGTTTTTT,CATSRDRAGGELFF
TRBD2,many,TRBJ2-1,TRBV7-3,TGTGCCAGCAGCTTCCCTAGCGGTTCAGCGAATGAGCAGTTCTTC,CASSFPSGSANEQFF
TRBD1,-,TRBJ1-2,TRBV20-1,TGCAGTGCTCCGGGACAGGCGCCGTCCTATGGCTACACCTTC,CSAPGQAPSYGYTF
-,few,TRBJ1-2,TRBV7-9,TGTGCCAGCAGCCCAGATTATGGCTACACCTTC,CASSPDYGYTF
TRBD1,many,TRBJ2-3,TRBV5-5,TGTGCCAGCAGCTTAAGGACAGGGGGAGGCACAGATACGCAGTATTTT,CASSLRTGGGTDTQYF
-,few,TRBJ2-7,TRBV19,TGTGCCAGTAGAAAGGCCACCCACTACGAGCAGTACTTC,CASRKATHYEQYF
-,few,TRBJ1-5,TRBV19,TGTGCCAGTAGTATAGCGGGTCAGCCCCAGCATTTT,CASSIAGQPQHF
TRBD2,-,TRBJ2-5,TRBV7-4,TGTGCCAGCAGCTTAGAGAGCGGGAGTTTTCAGACCCAGTACTTC,CASSLESGSFQTQYF
-,few,TRBJ2-1,TRBV18,TGTGCCAGCTCTCCCCCGGGCACAATCCCCTACAATGAGCAGTTCTTC,CASSPPGTIPYNEQFF
-,many,TRBJ1-2,TRBV27,TGTGCCAGCAGTTTACAAGGAGCGAACTATGGCTACACCTTC,CASSLQGANYGYTF
-,many,TRBJ2-1,TRBV7-6,TGTGCCAGCAGCTCCCCCGGGAATGCGGAAAGCTCCTACAATGAGCAGTTCTTC,CASSSPGNAESSYNEQFF
-,-,TRBJ2-2,TRBV9,TGTGCCAGCAGCGTAAAGAGCGGTGGAGGGGAGCTGTTTTTT,CASSVKSGGGELFF
-,many,TRBJ2-3,TRBV7-8,TGTGCCAGCAGCCCAATTGGGGCTAGCAGGGATACGCAGTATTTT,CASSPIGASRDTQYF
-,-,TRBJ2-5,TRBV7-8,TGTGCCAGCAGCCCCGGGAACTTCCAAGAGACCCAGTACTTC,CASSPGNFQETQYF
TRBD1,-,TRBJ1-2,TRBV27,TGTGCCAGCAGCTTTTCGGACAGGGTGAGCGGCTACACCTTC,CASSFSDRVSGYTF
-,few,TRBJ2-1,TRBV7-9,TGTGCCAGCACCCCAGAGTTCTACAATGAGCAGTTCTTC,CASTPEFYNEQFF
TRBD1,many,TRBJ1-6,TRBV28,TGTGCCAGCAGTTTCCGACAGGGGGCTAATTCACCCCTCCACTTT,CASSFRQGANSPLHF
-,-,TRBJ2-1,TRBV5-8,TGTGCCAGCATCCCTAGCTCCAGCACCTACAATGAGCAGTTCTTC,CASIPSSSTYNEQFF
TRBD2,-,TRBJ2-1,TRBV7-6,TGTGCCAGCAGCCAAGGGACTAGCGGGAGTTCCACCTACCCCTACAATGAGCAGTTCTTC,CASSQGTSGSSTYPYNEQFF
TRBD1,-,TRBJ1-1,TRBV28,TGTGCCAGCAGTTCGCTCCGGGACAGGGTTACTGAAGCTTTCTTT,CASSSLRDRVTEAFF
TRBD1,-,TRBJ2-1,TRBV4-1,TGCGCCAGCAGCCAAGAACTCAGGGGGAATGAGCAGTTCTTC,CASSQELRGNEQFF
-,-,TRBJ2-2,TRBV7-3,TGTGCCAGCAGCTTAGATGGGGCCGGGGAGCTGTTTTTT,CASSLDGAGELFF
-,-,TRBJ2-5,TRBV7-9,TGTGCCAGCAGCCTCAAATCTGGGCCTCACCAAGAGACCCAGTACTTC,CASSLKSGPHQETQYF
TRBD2,-,TRBJ2-1,TRBV30,TGTGCCTGGAGCGTTGGGACTAGCGGTTACAATGAGCAGTTCTTC,CAWSVGTSGYNEQFF
-,few,TRBJ2-6,TRBV11-2,TGTGCCAGCAGGTCCTACCTCTCAAATTCTGGGGCCAACGTCCTGACTTTC,CASRSYLSNSGANVLTF
-,few,TRBJ2-1,TRBV7-6,TGTGCCAGCGGCTCGGGACGGTACAATGAGCAGTTCTTC,CASGSGRYNEQFF
-,-,TRBJ1-6,TRBV27,TGTGCCAGCAGAACTGGGGGCTCCTATAATTCACCCCTCCACTTT,CASRTGGSYNSPLHF
TRBD1,many,TRBJ1-1,TRBV12-3/TRBV12-4,TGTGCCAGCAGTCCCCGGACAGGCCAACGGGGGAATACTGAAGCTTTCTTT,CASSPRTGQRGNTEAFF
-,few,TRBJ1-2,TRBV4-2,TGTGCCAGCAGCCAAGAAGGCGCAGGGAGAGGTATCTATGGCTACACCTTC,CASSQEGAGRGIYGYTF
TRBD1,-,TRBJ2-1,TRBV12-3/TRBV12-4,TGTGCCAGCGACAGGGGGCGCGATGAGCAGTTCTTC,CASDRGRDEQFF
-,-,TRBJ2-1,TRBV20-1,TGCAGTGTGAGGGGGGAGGGCCGGAATGAGCAGTTCTTC,CSVRGEGRNEQFF